The rows below give T cell receptor beta chains drawn from one sample of a study of graft-versus-host responses after intestinal transplantation. Produced via immunoSEQ multiplex PCR; TCRdb's table is partial and in-frame only. The repertoire holds over 6,500 clones, with approximately 25% as singletons. Sequencing was performed on alloreactive CD8+ T cells from a mixed lymphocyte reaction culture, taken before transplantation. All receptors derive from a human patient who was an organ donor for intestinal transplantation. The CDR3 runs from the conserved cysteine through the conserved F or W. The D gene is left open where the match is weak. Part of the rows lack a size; the others show once, few, many or a class for expanded clones.

>.|TRBV6-5|TRBJ1-1|few
CAISETGNTEAFF
TGTGCCATCAGTGAAACAGGGAACACTGAAGCTTTCTTT
>.|TRBV28|TRBJ1-1|medium-sized
CASSLAQGGTEAFF
TGTGCCAGCAGTTTAGCACAGGGAGGCACTGAAGCTTTCTTT
>.|TRBV7-2|TRBJ1-4|once
CASSLGWGPPEKLFF
TGTGCCAGCAGCTTAGGGTGGGGACCCCCTGAAAAACTGTTTTTT
>.|TRBV2|TRBJ1-2|medium-sized
CASSDVREGYGYTF
TGTGCCAGCAGTGATGTCAGGGAGGGCTATGGCTACACCTTC
>TRBD2|TRBV10-3|TRBJ2-3|.
CAISDGATSGGTDTQYF
TGTGCCATCAGTGACGGCGCCACTAGCGGAGGCACAGATACGCAGTATTTT
>TRBD1|TRBV7-8|TRBJ2-7|.
CASSLPEQGGSYEQYF
TGTGCCAGCAGCTTGCCGGAACAGGGGGGTTCCTACGAGCAGTACTTC
>TRBD2|TRBV11-2|TRBJ2-3|few
CASSLVAGGSDTQYF
TGTGCCAGCAGCTTAGTAGCGGGAGGCTCAGATACGCAGTATTTT
>TRBD1|TRBV28|TRBJ1-5|.
CASSLLGQGGQPQHF
TGTGCCAGCAGTTTGTTAGGACAGGGGGGCCAGCCCCAGCATTTT
>.|TRBV13|TRBJ2-1|few
CASSLWDLNNEQFF
TGTGCCAGCAGCTTGTGGGACCTTAACAATGAGCAGTTCTTC
>TRBD2|TRBV5-1|TRBJ2-3|few
CASSFWLAGLSDTQYF
TGCGCCAGCAGCTTTTGGCTAGCGGGATTGTCAGATACGCAGTATTTT
>.|TRBV21-1|TRBJ2-7|few
CASSQDRGSSYEQYF
TGTGCCAGCAGCCAGGACAGGGGAAGCTCCTACGAGCAGTACTTC
>.|TRBV4-1|TRBJ2-1|few
CASSQDRGAYNEQFF
TGCGCCAGCAGCCAAGATAGGGGGGCATACAATGAGCAGTTCTTC
>TRBD1|TRBV30|TRBJ2-7|.
CAWSPPAWDRGRGEQYF
TGTGCCTGGAGTCCTCCCGCCTGGGACAGGGGACGGGGGGAGCAGTACTTC
>.|TRBV6-5|TRBJ2-1|.
CASSYSPSYNEQFF
TGTGCCAGCAGTTATTCCCCCTCCTACAATGAGCAGTTCTTC
>TRBD1|TRBV19|TRBJ1-2|few
CASSSGTAYGYTF
TGTGCCAGTAGTTCCGGGACAGCGTATGGCTACACCTTC
>.|TRBV2|TRBJ1-2|medium-sized
CAWEGNYGYTF
TGTGCCTGGGAGGGTAACTATGGCTACACCTTC
>.|TRBV5-4|TRBJ1-1|few
CASSQDPGAGTEAFF
TGTGCCAGCAGCCAAGATCCCGGCGCAGGGACTGAAGCTTTCTTT
>.|TRBV7-2|TRBJ2-3|few
CASSSLGGQIGDTQYF
TGTGCCAGCAGCTCTCTCGGGGGGCAAATTGGAGATACGCAGTATTTT
>TRBD1|TRBV6-6|TRBJ1-1|few
CASSYLETDRAEAFF
TGTGCCAGCAGTTATCTAGAAACCGACAGGGCCGAAGCTTTCTTT
>.|TRBV5-8|TRBJ2-1|few
CASWDTYNEQFF
TGTGCCAGCTGGGACACCTACAATGAGCAGTTCTTC
>TRBD1|TRBV5-3|TRBJ2-7|.
CASSLGTVYEQYF
TGTGCCAGCAGCTTGGGGACAGTTTACGAGCAGTACTTC
>TRBD1|TRBV6-5|TRBJ1-2|medium-sized
CASSYSSGGGIYGYTF
TGTGCCAGCAGTTACTCGTCAGGGGGCGGAATCTATGGCTACACCTTC
>.|TRBV5-5|TRBJ2-7|medium-sized
CASSLLYDEQYF
TGTGCCAGCAGCCTTTTATACGATGAGCAGTACTTC
>.|TRBV10-3|TRBJ1-2|few
CAISEGGPNYGYTF
TGTGCCATCAGTGAGGGGGGGCCTAACTATGGCTACACCTTC
>TRBD2|TRBV27|TRBJ2-1|large
CASSLSTSGSNEQFF
TGTGCCAGCAGTTTATCGACTAGCGGGAGCAATGAGCAGTTCTTC
>.|TRBV29-1|TRBJ2-7|.
CSAVGDRYEQYF
TGCAGCGCAGTAGGGGATAGGTACGAGCAGTACTTC
>.|TRBV7-9|TRBJ2-1|.
CASSLGPYSYNEQFF
TGTGCCAGCAGCTTAGGGCCCTATAGCTACAATGAGCAGTTCTTC
>TRBD2|TRBV5-1|TRBJ2-1|.
CASSLGLAGGDEQFF
TGCGCCAGCAGCTTGGGTCTAGCGGGAGGGGATGAGCAGTTCTTC